This T cell receptor (beta chain) was recovered during a study of blood T cell repertoires in COVID-19. On the study more broadly: Samples taken during acute and convalescent COVID-19 were collected in the United States, Italy and Spain. PBMCs, B-cell-depleted T cells, or T cells were the source of the cDNA or gDNA that made up the material.

As processed by the authors: Amplification with reference gene primers provided the estimates of nucleated cell counts. Assay: immunoSEQ multiplex PCR; the TCRdb copy retains only in-frame clones and omits some. Clone size and the V and J calls come from that table; the DNA yielded D and trimming. This sample yields roughly 240,000 clones, of which around 85% are seen a single time; approximately 3% belongs to the top ten. With 3 bases clipped from V and 4 bases from J, the junction kept 13 bases outside the gene matches. CDR1 and CDR2 from the germline V gene are SGHNT and YYREEE (reference sequence). This CDR3 is built from 17 residues.

This chain uses TRBV5-4 with TRBJ1-3, with 7 bases identical to TRBD1. Sequencing was performed on peripheral blood. The receptor was derived from a woman aged 25 to 39 who had recovered from COVID-19. For the CDR3, the DNA is TGTGCCAGCAGCTACGTAGTACGACAGGGCCAGGGAAACACCATATATTTT. It codes for CASSYVVRQGQGNTIYF. Full variable domain (rest looked up from reference TRBV5-4 and TRBJ1-3): ETGVTQSPTHLIKTRGQQVTLRCSSQSGHNTVSWYQQALGQGPQFIFQYYREEENGRGNFPPRFSGLQFPNYSSELNVNALELDDSALYLCASSYVVRQGQGNTIYFGEGSWLTVV.